The present T cell receptor (beta chain) was sequenced within a study of cytomegalovirus exposure and HLA in healthy donors. Whole-study results and caveats: Apart from CMV serostatus, no immune exposure information was available.

There are 14 residues in the CDR3. V lost 4 bases, J lost 0 bases, and 10 bases lay in between. Looked up from germline, CDR1 is SGHRS and CDR2 is YFSETQ. Concerning this clone itself: Its antigen is still unknown.

PCR primers comprised 60 Vbeta and 13 Jbeta primers. Some clones are missing from TCRdb's copy, which holds only in-frame ones; the method was immunoSEQ multiplex PCR. Of approximately 140,000 clones in the sample, around three quarters were seen once. What was sequenced was PBMCs. This receptor was taken from a woman aged 40-49 years in good health and CMV-seropositive. The V and J genes are TRBV5-1 and TRBJ1-2; possible D gene TRBD1, 6 bases. CDR3 DNA: TGCGCCAGCAGCGGGACATCAGCTAACTATGGCTACACCTTC. Protein product: CASSGTSANYGYTF.